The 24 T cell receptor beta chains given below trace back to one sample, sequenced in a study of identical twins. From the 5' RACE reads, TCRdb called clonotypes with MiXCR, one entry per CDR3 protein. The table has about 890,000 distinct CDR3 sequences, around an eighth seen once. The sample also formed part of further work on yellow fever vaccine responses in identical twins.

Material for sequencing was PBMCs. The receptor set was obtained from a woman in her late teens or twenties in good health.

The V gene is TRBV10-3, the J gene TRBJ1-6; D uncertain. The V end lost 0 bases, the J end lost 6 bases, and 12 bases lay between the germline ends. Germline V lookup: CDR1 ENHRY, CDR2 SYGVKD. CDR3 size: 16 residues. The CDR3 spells CAISESGRSGNSPLHF. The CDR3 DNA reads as TGTGCCATCAGTGAGTCTGGGAGGTCCGGTAATTCACCCCTCCACTTT.

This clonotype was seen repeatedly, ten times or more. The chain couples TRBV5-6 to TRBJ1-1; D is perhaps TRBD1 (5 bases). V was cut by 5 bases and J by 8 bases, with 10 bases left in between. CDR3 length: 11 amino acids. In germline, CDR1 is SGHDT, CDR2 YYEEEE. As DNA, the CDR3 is TGTGCCAGCAGTAAGGGACTGGAAGCTTTCTTT. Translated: CASSKGLEAFF. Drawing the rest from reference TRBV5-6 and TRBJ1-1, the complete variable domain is DAGVTQSPTHLIKTRGQQVTLRCSPKSGHDTVSWYQQALGQGPQFIFQYYEEEERQRGNFPDRFSGHQFPNYSSELNVNALLLGDSALYLCASSKGLEAFFGQGTRLTVV.

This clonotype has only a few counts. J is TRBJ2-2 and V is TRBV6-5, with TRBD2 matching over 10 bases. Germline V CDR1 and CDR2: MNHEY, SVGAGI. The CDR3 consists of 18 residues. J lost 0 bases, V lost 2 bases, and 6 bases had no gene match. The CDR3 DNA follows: TGTGCCAGCAGTTACACCTTTAGCGGGGGGACGAACACCGGGGAGCTGTTTTTT. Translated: CASSYTFSGGTNTGELFF.

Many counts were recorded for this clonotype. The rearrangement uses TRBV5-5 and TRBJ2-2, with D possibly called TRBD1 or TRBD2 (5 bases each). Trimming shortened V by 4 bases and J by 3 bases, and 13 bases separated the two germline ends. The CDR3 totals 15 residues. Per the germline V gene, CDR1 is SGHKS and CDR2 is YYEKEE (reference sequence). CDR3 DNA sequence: TGTGCCAGCAGCAGGGGCGGAGCGGACACCGGGGAGCTGTTTTTT. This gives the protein CASSRGGADTGELFF.

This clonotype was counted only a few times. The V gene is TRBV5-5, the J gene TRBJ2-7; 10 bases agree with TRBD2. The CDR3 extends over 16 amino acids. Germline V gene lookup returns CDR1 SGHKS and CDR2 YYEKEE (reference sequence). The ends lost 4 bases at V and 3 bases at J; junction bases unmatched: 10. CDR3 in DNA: TGTGCCAGCAGCCCCGGCGGAACTAGCGGGATCTACGAGCAGTACTTC. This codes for CASSPGGTSGIYEQYF.

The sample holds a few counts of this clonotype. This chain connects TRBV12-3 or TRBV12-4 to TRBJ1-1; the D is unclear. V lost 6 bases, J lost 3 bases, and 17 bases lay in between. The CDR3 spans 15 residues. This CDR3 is CASSGSWGSDTEAFF. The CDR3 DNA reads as TGTGCCAGCAGCGGAAGCTGGGGTTCCGACACTGAAGCTTTCTTT.

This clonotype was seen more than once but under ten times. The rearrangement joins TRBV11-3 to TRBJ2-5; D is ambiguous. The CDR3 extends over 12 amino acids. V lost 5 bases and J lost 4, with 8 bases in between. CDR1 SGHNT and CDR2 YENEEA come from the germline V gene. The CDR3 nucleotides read TGTGCCAGCAGCCGACTGCCAGAGACCCAGTACTTC. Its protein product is CASSRLPETQYF.

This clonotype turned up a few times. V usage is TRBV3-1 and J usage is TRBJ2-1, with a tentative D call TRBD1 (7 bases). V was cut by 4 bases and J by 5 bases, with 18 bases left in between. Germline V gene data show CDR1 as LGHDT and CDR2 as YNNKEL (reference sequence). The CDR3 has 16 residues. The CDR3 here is CASSPTAGTENNEQFF. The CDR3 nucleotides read TGTGCCAGCAGCCCGACCGCGGGGACAGAAAACAATGAGCAGTTCTTC.

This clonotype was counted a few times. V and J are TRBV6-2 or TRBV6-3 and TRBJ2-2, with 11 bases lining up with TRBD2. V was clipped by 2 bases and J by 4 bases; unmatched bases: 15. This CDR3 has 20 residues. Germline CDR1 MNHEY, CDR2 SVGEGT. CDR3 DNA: TGTGCCAGCAGTTACCCGCAATCGACTAGCGGGGCTCCGTTCACCGGGGAGCTGTTTTTT. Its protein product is CASSYPQSTSGAPFTGELFF.

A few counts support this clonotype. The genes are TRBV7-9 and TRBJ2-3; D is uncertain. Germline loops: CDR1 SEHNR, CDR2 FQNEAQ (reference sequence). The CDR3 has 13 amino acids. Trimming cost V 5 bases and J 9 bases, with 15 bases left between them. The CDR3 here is CASSPQTLLTQYF. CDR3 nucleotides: TGTGCCAGCAGCCCCCAGACTTTGCTGACGCAGTATTTT.

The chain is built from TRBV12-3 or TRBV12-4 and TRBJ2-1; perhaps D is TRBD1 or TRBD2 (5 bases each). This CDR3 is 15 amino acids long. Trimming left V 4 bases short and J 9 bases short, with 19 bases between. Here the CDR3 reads CASSSPGAPNREQFF. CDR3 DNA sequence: TGTGCCAGCAGTTCCCCCGGGGCACCCAATCGTGAGCAGTTCTTC.

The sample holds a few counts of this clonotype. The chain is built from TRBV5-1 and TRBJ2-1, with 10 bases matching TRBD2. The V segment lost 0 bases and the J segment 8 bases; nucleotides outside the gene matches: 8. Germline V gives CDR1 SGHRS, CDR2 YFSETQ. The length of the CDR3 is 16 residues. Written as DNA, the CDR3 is TGCGCCAGCAGCTTGGTGCTAGCGGGGGCGAGCGATGAGCAGTTCTTC. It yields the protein CASSLVLAGASDEQFF. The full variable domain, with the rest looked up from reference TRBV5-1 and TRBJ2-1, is KAGVTQTPRYLIKTRGQQVTLSCSPISGHRSVSWYQQTPGQGLQFLFEYFSETQRNKGNFPGRFSGRQFSNSRSEMNVSTLELGDSALYLCASSLVLAGASDEQFFGPGTRLTVL.

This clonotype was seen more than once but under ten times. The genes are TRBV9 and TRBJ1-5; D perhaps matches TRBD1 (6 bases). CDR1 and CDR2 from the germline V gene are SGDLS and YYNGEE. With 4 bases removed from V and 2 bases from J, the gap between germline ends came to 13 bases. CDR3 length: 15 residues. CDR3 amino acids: CASSPGEGGNQPQHF. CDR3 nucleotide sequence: TGTGCCAGCAGCCCCGGTGAGGGGGGCAATCAGCCCCAGCATTTT.

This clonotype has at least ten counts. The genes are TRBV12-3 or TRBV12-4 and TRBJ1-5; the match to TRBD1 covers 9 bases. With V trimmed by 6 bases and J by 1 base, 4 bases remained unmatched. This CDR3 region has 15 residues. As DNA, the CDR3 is TGTGCCAGCAGATACAGGGGGCAAAGCAATCAGCCCCAGCATTTT. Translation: CASRYRGQSNQPQHF.

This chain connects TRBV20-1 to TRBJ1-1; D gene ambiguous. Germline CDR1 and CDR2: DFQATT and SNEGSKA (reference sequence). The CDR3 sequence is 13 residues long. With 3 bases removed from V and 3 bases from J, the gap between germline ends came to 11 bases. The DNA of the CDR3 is TGCAGTGCTAGGCCCGGGCCGCACACTGAAGCTTTCTTT. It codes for CSARPGPHTEAFF.

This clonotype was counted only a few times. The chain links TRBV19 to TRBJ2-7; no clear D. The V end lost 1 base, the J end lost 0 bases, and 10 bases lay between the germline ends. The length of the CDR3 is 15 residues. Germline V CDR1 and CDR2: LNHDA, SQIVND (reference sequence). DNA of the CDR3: TGTGCCAGTAGTATAGCAAGGCTAAGCTCCTACGAGCAGTACTTC. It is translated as CASSIARLSSYEQYF.

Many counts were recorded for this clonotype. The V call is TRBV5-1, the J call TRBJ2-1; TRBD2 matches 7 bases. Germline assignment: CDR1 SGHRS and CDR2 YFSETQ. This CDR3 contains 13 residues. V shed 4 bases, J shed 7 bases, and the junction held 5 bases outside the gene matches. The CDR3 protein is CASSQFGGNEQFF. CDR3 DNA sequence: TGCGCCAGCAGCCAGTTCGGGGGGAATGAGCAGTTCTTC.

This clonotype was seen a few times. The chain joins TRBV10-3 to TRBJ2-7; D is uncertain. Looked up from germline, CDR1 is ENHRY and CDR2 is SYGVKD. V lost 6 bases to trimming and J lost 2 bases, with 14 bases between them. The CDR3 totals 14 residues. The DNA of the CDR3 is TGTGCCATCAGCCTGCAGCAGGTAACCTACGAGCAGTACTTC. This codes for CAISLQQVTYEQYF.

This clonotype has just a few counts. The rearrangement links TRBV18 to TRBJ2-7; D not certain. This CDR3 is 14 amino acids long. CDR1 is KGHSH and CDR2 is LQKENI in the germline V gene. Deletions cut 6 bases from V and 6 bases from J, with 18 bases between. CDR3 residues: CASSPFVDQLEQYF. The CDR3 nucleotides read TGTGCCAGCTCTCCTTTCGTCGACCAGCTCGAGCAGTACTTC.

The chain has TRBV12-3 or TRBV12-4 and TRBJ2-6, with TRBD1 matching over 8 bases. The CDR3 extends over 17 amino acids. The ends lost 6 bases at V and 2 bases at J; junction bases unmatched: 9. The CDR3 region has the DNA TGTGCCAGCAGCCCCGGACAGGGAAACCCTGGGGCCAACGTCCTGACTTTC. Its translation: CASSPGQGNPGANVLTF.

The CDR3 DNA is TGTGCCAGCAGTTTGGACAGGGGATTGAACACTGAAGCTTTCTTT. Protein sequence: CASSLDRGLNTEAFF. The V gene is TRBV6-8, the J gene TRBJ1-1; 9 bases line up with TRBD1. Germline values: CDR1 MNHGY, CDR2 SAAAGT. The ends lost 4 bases at V and 0 bases at J; junction bases unmatched: 3. This CDR3 contains 15 residues.

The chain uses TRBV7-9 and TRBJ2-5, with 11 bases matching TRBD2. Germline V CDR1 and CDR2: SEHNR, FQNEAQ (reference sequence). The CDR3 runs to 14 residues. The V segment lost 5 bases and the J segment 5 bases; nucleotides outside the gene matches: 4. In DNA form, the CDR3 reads TGTGCCAGCAGCCCTAGCGGGAGGATGGAGACCCAGTACTTC. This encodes CASSPSGRMETQYF. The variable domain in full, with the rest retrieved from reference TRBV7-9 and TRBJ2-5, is DTGVSQNPRHKITKRGQNVTFRCDPISEHNRLYWYRQTLGQGPEFLTYFQNEAQLEKSRLLSDRFSAERPKGSFSTLEIQRTEQGDSAMYLCASSPSGRMETQYFGPGTRLLVL.

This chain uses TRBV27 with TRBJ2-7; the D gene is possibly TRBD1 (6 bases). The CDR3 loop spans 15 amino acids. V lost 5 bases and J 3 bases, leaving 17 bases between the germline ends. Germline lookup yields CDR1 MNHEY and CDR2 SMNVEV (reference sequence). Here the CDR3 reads CASSGSGQYHYEQYF. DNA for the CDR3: TGTGCCAGCAGTGGGTCGGGACAATACCACTACGAGCAGTACTTC.

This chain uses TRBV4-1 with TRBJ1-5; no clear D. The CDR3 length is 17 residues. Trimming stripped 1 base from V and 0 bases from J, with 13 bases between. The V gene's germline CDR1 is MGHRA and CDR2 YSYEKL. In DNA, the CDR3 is TGCGCCAGCAGCCAAGGGGCCCGAGGCCTTAGCAATCAGCCCCAGCATTTT. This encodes CASSQGARGLSNQPQHF.